A single sample gave rise to the 10 T cell receptor beta chains below, sequenced in a study of shared clonotypes between healthy human individuals. The method was immunoSEQ multiplex PCR; TCRdb's version includes in-frame clones alone and lacks a portion of them. Counted here are over 400,000 clones, around 95% occurring once; the ten biggest clones make up around 0.067%. Sequenced: naive CD4+ T cells sorted from blood. Subset denoted: CD45RA+ positively selected. These receptors were taken from a woman aged 25 to 39 in good health.

The chain couples TRBV28 to TRBJ2-7; D perhaps matches TRBD1 (5 bases). CDR3 length: 15 residues. Germline CDR1 and CDR2: MDHEN and SYDVKM. Trimming removed 1 base at V and 6 bases at J, with 16 bases between. The CDR3 bases are TGTGCCAGCAGTTTATTAGGCCTCCCTAGGGGCGAGCAGTACTTC. This gives the protein CASSLLGLPRGEQYF.

The V call is TRBV5-4, the J call TRBJ2-7, with no clear D. This CDR3 spans 14 amino acids. V was shortened by 0 bases and J by 3 bases, with 10 bases between the two germline ends. Germline V gives CDR1 SGHNT, CDR2 YYREEE (reference sequence). The DNA for the CDR3 is TGTGCCAGCAGCTTGGGCAGCTCTCTCTACGAGCAGTACTTC. This gives the protein CASSLGSSLYEQYF. Looking up the rest from reference TRBV5-4 and TRBJ2-7 gives the full variable domain: ETGVTQSPTHLIKTRGQQVTLRCSSQSGHNTVSWYQQALGQGPQFIFQYYREEENGRGNFPPRFSGLQFPNYSSELNVNALELDDSALYLCASSLGSSLYEQYFGPGTRLTVT.

V and J are TRBV2 and TRBJ1-1; 8 positions match TRBD1. The J segment lost 5 bases and the V segment lost 5 bases, leaving 10 bases of the junction unmatched. Germline values: CDR1 SNHLY, CDR2 FYNNEI. This CDR3 has 15 amino acids. The CDR3 region has the DNA TGTGCCAGCAGTTTGGTTGCAGGGGGCAAGACTGAAGCTTTCTTT. Its protein product is CASSLVAGGKTEAFF.

This chain connects TRBV7-9 to TRBJ2-3; possible D gene TRBD1, 6 bases. From germline, CDR1 is SEHNR and CDR2 FQNEAQ (reference sequence). V lost 5 bases to trimming and J lost 0 bases, with 15 bases between them. The CDR3 runs 16 residues. Here the CDR3 DNA reads TGTGCCAGCAGCGCCCGGACAGTCTTTAGCACAGATACGCAGTATTTT. Amino acids: CASSARTVFSTDTQYF.

This chain uses TRBV7-2 with TRBJ2-2, with D possibly being TRBD1 (6 bases). The CDR3 runs 16 residues. Germline loops: CDR1 SGHTA, CDR2 FQGNSA. Trimming removed 2 bases at V and 1 base at J, with 11 bases between. The CDR3 bases are TGTGCCAGCAGCTTAATGGGCAGGGGGAACACCGGGGAGCTGTTTTTT. This gives the protein CASSLMGRGNTGELFF.

V and J are TRBV19 and TRBJ2-7; a weak D match, TRBD1 (5 bases). V was shortened by 6 bases and J by 2 bases, with 20 bases between the two germline ends. This CDR3 has 16 residues. Germline lookup yields CDR1 LNHDA and CDR2 SQIVND (reference sequence). The CDR3 is CASRGSDTKGAYEQYF. The CDR3, as DNA: TGTGCCAGTAGGGGTTCGGACACCAAAGGTGCCTACGAGCAGTACTTC.

The V call is TRBV4-1, the J call TRBJ1-1, with 7 bases matching TRBD1. This CDR3 is 15 amino acids long. Germline V gene data show CDR1 as MGHRA and CDR2 as YSYEKL. V was clipped by 5 bases and J by 1 base; unmatched bases: 7. CDR3 region: CASSSLGTANTEAFF. The CDR3 region has the DNA TGCGCCAGCAGCTCTCTCGGGACAGCGAACACTGAAGCTTTCTTT.

The V call is TRBV6-1, the J call TRBJ2-7, with D unresolved. Germline CDR1 MNHNS, CDR2 SASEGT. The CDR3 is made up of 12 amino acids. The ends were cut back, 10 bases at V and 1 base at J, with 11 bases in the middle. This chain's CDR3 is CATWTDSYEQYF. The DNA for the CDR3 is TGTGCCACCTGGACCGATTCCTACGAGCAGTACTTC.

V gene TRBV30 combines with J gene TRBJ2-5; D might be TRBD2 (5 bases). This CDR3 spans 13 amino acids. Germline V gene lookup returns CDR1 GTSNPN and CDR2 SVGIG (reference sequence). The V end lost 2 bases, the J end lost 5 bases, and 12 bases lay between the germline ends. The CDR3 loop is CAWSQRDRETQYF. CDR3 nucleotide sequence: TGTGCCTGGAGTCAGAGGGATCGGGAGACCCAGTACTTC. The variable domain in full, completed from reference TRBV30 and TRBJ2-5, reads SQTIHQWPATLVQPVGSPLSLECTVEGTSNPNLYWYRQAAGRGLQLLFYSVGIGQISSEVPQNLSASRPQDRQFILSSKKLLLSDSGFYLCAWSQRDRETQYFGPGTRLLVL.

V is TRBV6-1 and J is TRBJ2-7; D is perhaps TRBD2 (7 bases). Trimming pared 6 bases from V and 4 bases from J, leaving 19 bases between. The CDR3 totals 15 residues. Per the germline V gene, CDR1 is MNHNS and CDR2 is SASEGT. CDR3 residues: CASRATQGGGYEQYF. CDR3 in DNA: TGTGCCAGCAGGGCTACACAGGGAGGGGGGTACGAGCAGTACTTC.